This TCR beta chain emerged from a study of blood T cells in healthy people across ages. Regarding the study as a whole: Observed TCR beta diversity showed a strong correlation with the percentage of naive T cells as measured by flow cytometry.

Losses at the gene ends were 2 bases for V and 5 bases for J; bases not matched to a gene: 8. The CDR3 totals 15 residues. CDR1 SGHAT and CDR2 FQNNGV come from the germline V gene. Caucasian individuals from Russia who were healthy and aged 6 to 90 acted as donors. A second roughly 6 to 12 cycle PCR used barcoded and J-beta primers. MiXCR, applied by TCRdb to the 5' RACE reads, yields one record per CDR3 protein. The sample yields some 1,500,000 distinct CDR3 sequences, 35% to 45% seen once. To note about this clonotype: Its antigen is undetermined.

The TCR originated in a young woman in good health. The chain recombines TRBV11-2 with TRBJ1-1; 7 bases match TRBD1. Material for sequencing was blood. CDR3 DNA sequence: TGTGCCAGCAGCTTAAGCACAGGGGCTGGGACTGAAGCTTTCTTT. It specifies CASSLSTGAGTEAFF.